The next 20 T cell receptor beta chains were all read from a single sample in a study of beta chain features in type 1 diabetes. Expressed TCRB transcripts were sequenced because the entire RNA isolate underwent reverse transcription. The protocol was immunoSEQ multiplex PCR, while the TCRdb copy is restricted to in-frame clones and leaves out a portion. The table lists fewer than 900,000 clones, roughly 17% of them singletons. Sequenced sample: naive CD4+ T cells from blood. The receptor source for this set is a woman aged 18-29 years in good health.

This clone was seen only a few times. The rearrangement joins TRBV6-5 to TRBJ1-4, with a possible D match to TRBD1 (5 bases). V lost 5 bases to trimming and J lost 1 base, with 11 bases between them. This CDR3 is 15 amino acids long. CDR1 is MNHEY and CDR2 is SVGAGI in the germline V gene. CDR3 residues: CASSAGRLTNEKLFF. The DNA for the CDR3 is TGTGCCAGCAGTGCGGGACGGTTAACTAATGAAAAACTGTTTTTT.

V gene TRBV7-2 combines with J gene TRBJ2-7; TRBD1 aligns across 9 bases. The V and J ends lost 5 bases and 4 bases, in that order; junction bases with no gene match: 9. Germline V gene sequence: CDR1 SGHTA, CDR2 FQGNSA. This CDR3 is 15 amino acids long. The chain's CDR3 is CASSGAGTGRYEQYF. The DNA of the CDR3 is TGTGCCAGCAGCGGAGCCGGGACAGGGAGGTACGAGCAGTACTTC.

The table lists this clone with a few counts. J is TRBJ1-3 and V is TRBV5-4; 9 bases map to TRBD1. V was clipped by 0 bases and J by 2 bases; unmatched bases: 0. Germline CDR1 reads SGHNT; CDR2 reads YYREEE (reference sequence). The CDR3 is 15 amino acids. The CDR3 nucleotides read TGTGCCAGCAGCTTGGGGACAGGGGCTGGAAACACCATATATTTT. Translating it yields CASSLGTGAGNTIYF.

This clone showed up just a few times. V usage is TRBV5-1 and J usage is TRBJ1-2; 9 bases map to TRBD1. The trim removed 2 bases at V and 6 bases at J, leaving 5 bases unmatched. The CDR3 length is 14 residues. Germline CDR1 and CDR2: SGHRS and YFSETQ. This CDR3 is CASSFGTGFNGYTF. The CDR3 region has the DNA TGCGCCAGCAGCTTCGGGACAGGGTTCAATGGCTACACCTTC.

The chain has TRBV5-1 and TRBJ2-2; 9 bases align to TRBD2. The length of the CDR3 is 15 residues. The junction had 9 bases not matched to a gene; V was cut back by 4 bases and J by 8 bases. Germline CDR1 and CDR2: SGHRS and YFSETQ. CDR3 residues: CASSPGIAGEGELFF. The CDR3 bases are TGCGCCAGCAGCCCCGGGATAGCGGGAGAAGGGGAGCTGTTTTTT.

The rearrangement uses TRBV7-2 and TRBJ2-2, with D tentatively TRBD2 (6 bases). Germline CDR1 reads SGHTA; CDR2 reads FQGNSA. This CDR3 contains 16 residues. V was trimmed by 0 bases and J by 4 bases, leaving 12 bases between them. This CDR3 reads CASSLAPAGGTGELFF. The CDR3 DNA follows: TGTGCCAGCAGCTTAGCGCCAGCGGGTGGCACCGGGGAGCTGTTTTTT.

The genes are TRBV5-4 and TRBJ2-1; 9 bases are a match to TRBD2. The J segment lost 1 base and the V segment lost 4 bases, leaving 6 bases of the junction unmatched. The CDR3 is 16 amino acids. Germline V gives CDR1 SGHNT, CDR2 YYREEE (reference sequence). The CDR3 nucleotides read TGTGCCAGCAGCCCGGGACTAGCAGGGTCCTACAATGAGCAGTTCTTC. Translated, it gives CASSPGLAGSYNEQFF.

The chain recombines TRBV4-3 with TRBJ2-7, with D perhaps TRBD1 or TRBD2 (5 bases each). Germline lookup yields CDR1 LGHNA and CDR2 YSLEER. V was pared by 2 bases and J by 5 bases, with 16 bases between. The CDR3 has 15 residues. Here the CDR3 DNA reads TGCGCCAGCAGCCAACTTTACTCGGGGCGAGACGAGCAGTACTTC. This sequence encodes CASSQLYSGRDEQYF.

The chain joins TRBV19 to TRBJ1-5; no clear D. CDR3 size: 13 residues. Trimming took 5 bases from V and 4 from J, leaving 9 bases between them. Germline-derived CDR1 and CDR2 are LNHDA and SQIVND (reference sequence). CDR3 protein: CASSLRENQPQHF. CDR3 coding DNA: TGTGCCAGTAGTTTGAGAGAAAATCAGCCCCAGCATTTT.

The J gene is TRBJ2-3, the V gene TRBV6-5; 7 bases match TRBD2. V was clipped by 2 bases and J by 4 bases; unmatched bases: 3. The CDR3 contains 14 residues. CDR1 MNHEY and CDR2 SVGAGI come from the germline V gene. CDR3 residues: CASSYGLAADTQYF. The CDR3 bases are TGTGCCAGCAGTTACGGTCTAGCGGCAGATACGCAGTATTTT.

The CDR3, as DNA: TGTGCCAGTGCGAGCGGGGTTGAGCAGTTCTTC. Translating it yields CASASGVEQFF. V gene TRBV6-6 combines with J gene TRBJ2-1; 7 bases match TRBD2. CDR1 is MNHNY and CDR2 is SVGAGI in the germline V gene (reference sequence). Unmatched junction bases numbered 5, after V lost 9 bases and J lost 9 bases. The CDR3 totals 11 residues.

This clone was counted between two and nine times. The rearrangement links TRBV2 to TRBJ2-1; 13 bases match TRBD2. Germline values: CDR1 SNHLY, CDR2 FYNNEI. This CDR3 is 15 amino acids long. V was pared by 5 bases and J by 10 bases, with 8 bases of the junction left unmatched. This chain's CDR3 is CASSIGLAGVLEQFF. CDR3 bases: TGTGCCAGCAGTATAGGACTAGCGGGAGTCTTAGAGCAGTTCTTC.

The genes are TRBV7-3 and TRBJ2-5, with D tentatively TRBD1 (5 bases). The V end was cut by 2 bases, the J end by 7 bases, with 17 bases between. This CDR3 comprises 15 residues. The germline gives CDR1 SGHTA, CDR2 FQGTGA. The CDR3 DNA sequence: TGTGCCAGCAGCTTAGGGGCAAGGGGCGATGGGACCCAGTACTTC. Amino acid sequence: CASSLGARGDGTQYF.

The sample holds a few counts of this clone. J is TRBJ2-2 and V is TRBV27; tentatively, D is TRBD2 (6 bases). The CDR3 runs 14 residues. Germline V gene lookup returns CDR1 MNHEY and CDR2 SMNVEV (reference sequence). V was trimmed by 3 bases and J by 4 bases, leaving 9 bases between them. CDR3 residues: CASSFRGGTGELFF. In nucleotides, the CDR3 is TGTGCCAGCAGTTTTCGGGGAGGCACCGGGGAGCTGTTTTTT.

The rearrangement joins TRBV5-4 to TRBJ1-3; TRBD1 aligns across 8 bases. The CDR3 sequence is 15 residues long. The junction had 5 bases not matched to a gene; V was cut back by 2 bases and J by 4 bases. Germline lookup yields CDR1 SGHNT and CDR2 YYREEE (reference sequence). CDR3 DNA sequence: TGTGCCAGCAGCTTCGACAGGGGTATGGGAAACACCATATATTTT. Translated: CASSFDRGMGNTIYF.

V gene TRBV6-5 combines with J gene TRBJ2-1; 7 bases are a match to TRBD1. Losses at the gene ends were 6 bases for V and 3 bases for J; bases not matched to a gene: 2. Germline CDR1 MNHEY, CDR2 SVGAGI. The CDR3 is 13 residues long. The DNA for the CDR3 is TGTGCCAGCAGGGGGGACAGCTACAATGAGCAGTTCTTC. Protein product: CASRGDSYNEQFF.

This clone turned up a few times. V usage is TRBV7-9 and J usage is TRBJ2-2; TRBD1 aligns across 7 bases. CDR3 size: 16 residues. The germline gives CDR1 SEHNR, CDR2 FQNEAQ (reference sequence). The junction had 9 bases not matched to a gene; V was cut back by 2 bases and J by 6 bases. The CDR3 DNA reads TGTGCCAGCAGCTTATCCGGACAGGTCCGGGCCGGGGAGCTGTTTTTT. It translates to CASSLSGQVRAGELFF.

This clone was seen more than once but under ten times. V and J are TRBV5-6 and TRBJ1-2; D possibly corresponds to TRBD1 (6 bases). Germline V gene sequence: CDR1 SGHDT, CDR2 YYEEEE. The CDR3 is 13 amino acids. With 3 bases removed from V and 2 bases from J, the gap between germline ends came to 8 bases. This CDR3 reads CASSYTGNYGYTF. CDR3 DNA sequence: TGTGCCAGCAGCTACACAGGGAACTATGGCTACACCTTC.

This clone was found a few times. The chain carries TRBV6-5 and TRBJ2-7; 10 bases line up with TRBD2. J gave up 5 bases and V 4 bases, and 8 bases lay outside the gene matches. Germline CDR1 MNHEY, CDR2 SVGAGI. The CDR3 is 15 residues long. CDR3 DNA: TGTGCCAGCAGTTTAGCGGGAGGCCGTGTCAACGAGCAGTACTTC. As protein: CASSLAGGRVNEQYF.

Worth noting for this clone: Other DNA sequences of this sample code for an identical CDR3. V gene TRBV28 combines with J gene TRBJ1-5; the D gene is possibly TRBD1 (5 bases). The CDR3 loop spans 12 amino acids. Germline CDR1 is MDHEN and CDR2 is SYDVKM. V shed 4 bases and J shed 6 bases, with 7 bases lying between them. CDR3 bases: TGTGCCAGCAGTTCCGGGGGTCAGCCCCAGCATTTT. It specifies CASSSGGQPQHF. Combining the CDR3 with reference TRBV28 and TRBJ1-5 gives the whole variable domain DVKVTQSSRYLVKRTGEKVFLECVQDMDHENMFWYRQDPGLGLRLIYFSYDVKMKEKGDIPEGYSVSREKKERFSLILESASTNQTSMYLCASSSGGQPQHFGDGTRLSIL.